This is a list of T cell receptor beta chains from one sample in a study of T cells after yellow fever vaccination. TCRdb reanalysed the 5' RACE reads using MiXCR and keeps one entry per CDR3 protein. The table shows over 300,000 distinct CDR3 sequences, with roughly 6.8% occurring only once. Sequences were derived from PBMCs, sampled roughly 45 days after the first yellow fever vaccination. Every receptor here comes from a man between 18 and 29 years old who received the YFV17D yellow fever vaccine. Both conserved end residues are part of each CDR3. A D gene is named only where the DNA matches it firmly. Clone size, where shown, is once, few, many, or a class for clones that have expanded.

.	TRBV20-1	.	TRBJ2-2	CSARDQKVLGTGELFF	TGCAGTGCTAGAGATCAAAAGGTCTTGGGCACCGGGGAGCTGTTTTTT
.	TRBV2	many	TRBJ2-3	CASTSTDTQYF	TGTGCCAGCACAAGCACAGATACGCAGTATTTT
.	TRBV7-6	.	TRBJ1-2	CASSTYEGGPTGEANYGYTF	TGTGCCAGCAGCACCTACGAGGGCGGGCCGACAGGTGAAGCTAACTATGGCTACACCTTC
.	TRBV27	.	TRBJ2-1	CASSQPTSRRGCNEQFF	TGTGCCAGCAGCCAACCAACTTCTAGGCGGGGTTGTAATGAGCAGTTCTTC
.	TRBV6-6	many	TRBJ2-3	CASMGSTDTQYF	TGTGCCAGCATGGGAAGCACAGATACGCAGTATTTT
.	TRBV7-2	few	TRBJ2-1	CASSPQEYEQFF	TGTGCCAGCAGCCCCCAGGAATATGAGCAGTTCTTC
.	TRBV19	.	TRBJ2-7	CASSIGGDTYEQYF	TGTGCCAGTAGTATAGGCGGGGACACCTACGAGCAGTACTTC
.	TRBV5-1	few	TRBJ1-2	CASSLVPSPGMHRTNYGYTF	TGCGCCAGCAGCTTGGTCCCGTCTCCCGGAATGCACCGGACTAACTATGGCTACACCTTC
.	TRBV7-2	few	TRBJ2-3	CASSLGPRGTDTQYF	TGTGCCAGCAGTCTTGGCCCAAGAGGCACAGATACGCAGTATTTT
.	TRBV5-1	.	TRBJ2-2	CASSLGRIGELFF	TGCGCCAGCAGCTTGGGGCGGATCGGGGAGCTGTTTTTT
.	TRBV18	many	TRBJ1-4	CASSPNSNEKLFF	TGTGCCAGCTCACCAAACAGTAATGAAAAACTGTTTTTT
.	TRBV18	.	TRBJ1-1	CASSPIGDEAFF	TGTGCCAGCTCACCCATCGGGGATGAAGCTTTCTTT
.	TRBV20-1	few	TRBJ2-3	CSARDSGGESTDTQYF	TGCAGTGCTAGAGATTCGGGGGGCGAAAGCACAGATACGCAGTATTTT
TRBD1	TRBV18	few	TRBJ1-2	CASSLLGQEYHYGYTF	TGTGCCAGCTCACTTCTCGGACAGGAATACCACTATGGCTACACCTTC
TRBD1	TRBV5-5	.	TRBJ1-6	CASSWTGAKDSPLHF	TGTGCCAGCAGCTGGACAGGGGCAAAGGATTCACCCCTCCACTTT
.	TRBV7-2	many	TRBJ1-5	CASSPIRGSNQPQHF	TGTGCCAGCAGCCCTATCCGGGGGAGCAATCAGCCCCAGCATTTT
TRBD1	TRBV7-2	.	TRBJ2-2	CASSLAVGGHGELFF	TGTGCCAGCAGCTTAGCCGTAGGGGGCCACGGGGAGCTGTTTTTT
.	TRBV5-1	.	TRBJ2-7	CASSSKGGHEQYF	TGCGCCAGCAGCTCAAAGGGGGGCCACGAGCAGTACTTC
.	TRBV5-5	.	TRBJ2-7	CASSSYEYEQYF	TGTGCCAGCAGCTCTTACGAGTACGAGCAGTACTTC
.	TRBV7-8	.	TRBJ2-1	CASSLRSASNEQFF	TGTGCCAGCAGCTTACGGTCTGCTAGCAATGAGCAGTTCTTC
.	TRBV10-3	.	TRBJ1-3	CAIRRGESSGNTIYF	TGTGCCATCAGGAGGGGGGAGAGCTCTGGAAACACCATATATTTT
TRBD1	TRBV20-1	.	TRBJ2-7	CSACSATGGYEQYF	TGCAGTGCTTGCTCAGCAACAGGGGGTTACGAGCAGTACTTC
TRBD2	TRBV9	few	TRBJ2-1	CASSVAGTSGNEQFF	TGTGCCAGCAGCGTGGCCGGGACTAGCGGCAATGAGCAGTTCTTC
.	TRBV7-9	few	TRBJ2-5	CASSLVTGGGETQYF	TGTGCCAGCAGCTTAGTGACGGGGGGCGGAGAGACCCAGTACTTC
.	TRBV27	few	TRBJ2-3	CASSFRVSPKSSDTQYF	TGTGCCAGCAGTTTCCGGGTCTCCCCAAAGTCCTCAGATACGCAGTATTTT
TRBD2	TRBV30	few	TRBJ2-2	CAWSHFSGGPLTGELFF	TGTGCCTGGAGCCATTTTTCGGGGGGGCCCCTCACCGGGGAGCTGTTTTTT
.	TRBV7-2	.	TRBJ1-2	CASSTPQSNYGYTF	TGTGCCAGCAGCACCCCACAGAGTAACTATGGCTACACCTTC
TRBD1	TRBV12-3/TRBV12-4	few	TRBJ1-4	CASSLRQGNEKLFF	TGTGCCAGCAGCTTAAGACAGGGGAACGAAAAACTGTTTTTT
.	TRBV5-1	many	TRBJ2-7	CASSLQGPGVEQYF	TGCGCCAGCAGCTTACAGGGCCCTGGGGTCGAGCAGTACTTC
.	TRBV20-1	.	TRBJ1-1	CSASQPNTEAFF	TGCAGTGCTAGTCAGCCGAACACTGAAGCTTTCTTT
.	TRBV7-2	.	TRBJ2-3	CASSPSVGTDTQYF	TGTGCCAGCAGCCCTTCGGTTGGCACAGATACGCAGTATTTT
TRBD1	TRBV27	.	TRBJ2-7	CASSPWDSSSYEQYF	TGTGCCAGCAGTCCGTGGGACAGTAGCTCCTACGAGCAGTACTTC
.	TRBV7-9	few	TRBJ2-7	CASSPGSKYEQYF	TGTGCCAGCAGCCCGGGTTCGAAATACGAGCAGTACTTC
TRBD2	TRBV5-1	few	TRBJ2-2	CASSLGLAGAKTGDLFF	TGCGCCAGCAGCTTGGGCCTAGCGGGGGCCAAAACCGGGGACCTGTTTTTT
.	TRBV20-1	.	TRBJ2-4	CSARTQTQDMVNIQYF	TGCAGTGCTAGAACCCAAACTCAGGATATGGTAAACATTCAGTACTTC
.	TRBV6-2/TRBV6-3	.	TRBJ1-5	CASRRDTFSNQPQHF	TGTGCCAGCAGAAGGGACACCTTTAGCAATCAGCCCCAGCATTTT
TRBD1	TRBV12-3/TRBV12-4	few	TRBJ1-2	CASSPRFRTGLNGYTF	TGTGCCAGCAGTCCCCGCTTTCGGACAGGGCTGAATGGCTACACCTTC
TRBD2	TRBV20-1	many	TRBJ2-1	CSARDGAGAYNEQFF	TGCAGTGCTAGAGATGGAGCGGGGGCCTACAATGAGCAGTTCTTC
TRBD2	TRBV12-3/TRBV12-4	many	TRBJ2-1	CASGDLGLAGAARYF	TGTGCCAGCGGTGATCTGGGACTAGCGGGGGCCGCTAGGTACTTC
.	TRBV7-2	many	TRBJ2-3	CASSLLDSDTQYF	TGTGCCAGCAGCTTACTAGATTCAGATACGCAGTATTTT
.	TRBV4-1	.	TRBJ1-1	CASSQARGQTEAFF	TGCGCCAGCAGCCAAGCCAGGGGACAAACTGAAGCTTTCTTT
.	TRBV12-3/TRBV12-4	many	TRBJ1-2	CATLKSNYGYTF	TGTGCCACACTCAAATCTAACTATGGCTACACCTTC
.	TRBV7-9	.	TRBJ2-1	CASSERVGQFF	TGTGCCAGCAGCGAGAGGGTAGGGCAGTTCTTC
.	TRBV6-5	.	TRBJ2-2	CASSYFGLSPNTGELFF	TGTGCCAGCAGTTACTTCGGACTGTCTCCGAACACCGGGGAGCTGTTTTTT
TRBD2	TRBV7-9	few	TRBJ2-1	CASSSRTSGPEQFF	TGTGCCAGCAGCTCACGGACTAGCGGGCCAGAGCAGTTCTTC
.	TRBV5-1	few	TRBJ1-5	CASSPQGWSNQPQHF	TGCGCCAGCAGCCCACAGGGATGGAGCAATCAGCCCCAGCATTTT
TRBD1	TRBV6-2/TRBV6-3	.	TRBJ2-1	CASSSYGQGRYDEQFF	TGTGCCAGCAGCTCTTATGGACAGGGGAGGTACGATGAGCAGTTCTTC
.	TRBV20-1	.	TRBJ2-5	CSKTSQETQYF	TGCAGTAAAACTAGCCAAGAGACCCAGTACTTC
TRBD1	TRBV6-1	few	TRBJ2-2	CASRGQGAGGLWELFF	TGTGCCAGCAGGGGACAGGGGGCAGGCGGGTTATGGGAGCTGTTTTTT
.	TRBV20-1	.	TRBJ2-1	CSPLRDEQFF	TGCAGCCCCCTGCGCGATGAGCAGTTCTTC
.	TRBV24-1	few	TRBJ1-2	CATSGSDDYGYTF	TGTGCCACCAGTGGCTCGGACGACTATGGCTACACCTTC